These T cell receptor beta chains were read from a single sample in a study of T cell repertoires in cytomegalovirus infection. TCRdb fed the reads into MiXCR, producing one record per CDR3 protein. This table holds about 900,000 distinct CDR3 sequences, 31% found once. The antigens these receptors bind are not known. The sequenced sample was cultured CD8+ T cells from PBMCs, obtained from culture after CMV antigen stimulation. All receptors derive from a human donor in good health (CMV status not recorded). Some clones in this sample may be carry-over from other donors' samples. Each CDR3 is given with its conserved first and last residue. Each record gives: J gene, D gene, clone size, V gene, CDR3 DNA, CDR3 protein. D genes are given only for firm matches. Expanded clones get a size class; other rows say once, few or many, or leave the size out.

>TRBJ2-5|TRBD1|NA|TRBV2
TGTGCCAGCAGTGCCTTTAGACAGGGGGCTATCCAAGAGACCCAGTACTTC
CASSAFRQGAIQETQYF
>TRBJ2-7|TRBD2|few|TRBV6-2/TRBV6-3
TGTGCCAGCAGTTCTAGCGGGGTAACTCCCTACGAGCAGTACTTC
CASSSSGVTPYEQYF
>TRBJ1-5|NA|NA|TRBV28
TGTGCCAGCAGTTTAGAGGGGCGATTTTTTCAGCCCCAGCATTTT
CASSLEGRFFQPQHF
>TRBJ2-5|NA|NA|TRBV15
TGTGCCACCTCAAGGGGTATACAAGAGACCCAGTACTTC
CATSRGIQETQYF
>TRBJ2-7|TRBD2|few|TRBV4-2
TGTGCCAGCAGCCCGCGGACTAGCGGGGGGGCCAACAACGAGCAGTACTTC
CASSPRTSGGANNEQYF
>TRBJ1-6|NA|NA|TRBV6-1
TGTGCCAGCAGGGACCCCTATAATTCACCCCTCCACTTT
CASRDPYNSPLHF
>TRBJ2-7|NA|NA|TRBV3-1
TGTGCCAGCAGCACTCGCCGGGACACCTACTACGAGCAGTACTTC
CASSTRRDTYYEQYF
>TRBJ1-2|NA|NA|TRBV6-2/TRBV6-3
TGTGCCAGCAGTTACGACGGACAGTATGGCGGCTATGGCTACACCTTC
CASSYDGQYGGYGYTF
>TRBJ1-1|TRBD1|once|TRBV9
TGTGCCAGCAGCGCCCATGGGACAGGGGTCTCGACTGAAGCTTTCTTT
CASSAHGTGVSTEAFF
>TRBJ1-2|TRBD1|few|TRBV7-8
TGTGCCAGCAGCTTACCGACAGGGCGGGGACATAACTATGGCTACACCTTC
CASSLPTGRGHNYGYTF
>TRBJ2-5|TRBD2|NA|TRBV5-4
TGTGCCAGCAGCTTGGATGGAGCGGGGGAAGAGACCCAGTACTTC
CASSLDGAGEETQYF
>TRBJ1-2|TRBD1|many|TRBV6-1
TGTGCCAGCAGTCTGGACAGGGGTCGGACCTTC
CASSLDRGRTF
>TRBJ1-1|NA|NA|TRBV2
TGTGCCAGCCAGGGGCGTGAGAGCACTGAAGCTTTCTTT
CASQGRESTEAFF
>TRBJ2-3|NA|few|TRBV4-1
TGCGCCAGCAGCCAAGAGGGGGTTGGGGCAGATACGCAGTATTTT
CASSQEGVGADTQYF
>TRBJ2-7|TRBD1|NA|TRBV4-2
TGTGCCAGCAGCCAGCCGGGACAGGGGTACGACGAGCAGTACTTC
CASSQPGQGYDEQYF
>TRBJ2-1|NA|NA|TRBV28
TGTGCCAGCAGTTTTATAGTAGCCTACAATGAGCAGTTCTTC
CASSFIVAYNEQFF
>TRBJ1-4|NA|few|TRBV7-2
TGTGCCAGCAGCTCACCGAATAATGAAAAACTGTTTTTT
CASSSPNNEKLFF
>TRBJ1-1|NA|many|TRBV6-2/TRBV6-3
TGTGCCAGCATCAGTGTCTATCTGAACACTGAAGCTTTCTTT
CASISVYLNTEAFF
>TRBJ2-7|NA|few|TRBV27
TGTGCCAGCAGTTTAGTTGGGGGGACTCCGGAGCAGTACTTC
CASSLVGGTPEQYF
>TRBJ2-3|NA|NA|TRBV11-2
TGTGCCAGCACCGTCCCGGGGCAGTTCATGGATACGCAGTATTTT
CASTVPGQFMDTQYF
>TRBJ1-5|NA|NA|TRBV6-1
TGTGCCAGCAGTGAAAGTATCATTGGGGGCAATCAGCCCCAGCATTTT
CASSESIIGGNQPQHF
>TRBJ2-1|NA|NA|TRBV14
TGTGCCAGCAGCTCCCGACGGGGATTTTACAATGAGCAGTTCTTC
CASSSRRGFYNEQFF
>TRBJ1-1|NA|few|TRBV12-5
TGTGCTAGTGGTTTGCGAGGGAATCGGAACACTGAAGCTTTCTTT
CASGLRGNRNTEAFF
>TRBJ1-2|NA|NA|TRBV7-9
TGTGCCAGCAGCGCTCAAGGGGGAAAAACCTATGGCTACACCTTC
CASSAQGGKTYGYTF
>TRBJ2-7|NA|many|TRBV4-1
TGCGCCAGCAGCCAGCGGGACCTCGCCTACGAGCAGTACTTC
CASSQRDLAYEQYF
>TRBJ1-2|TRBD1|few|TRBV5-4
TGTGCCAGCAGCCCTCTGGGCTTCGACAGGGGCGACTATGGCTACACCTTC
CASSPLGFDRGDYGYTF
>TRBJ2-1|NA|NA|TRBV20-1
TGCAGTGCCGGAGAAGGGGGAAATGAGCAGTTCTTC
CSAGEGGNEQFF
>TRBJ2-7|TRBD1|many|TRBV7-6
TGTGCCAGCAGCATATCCGGGACAGGGGTGTACGAGCAGTACTTC
CASSISGTGVYEQYF
>TRBJ2-4|NA|NA|TRBV7-9
TGTGCCAGCAGCCTCGTGGCAGGGCCAGCCAAAAACATTCAGTACTTC
CASSLVAGPAKNIQYF
>TRBJ2-1|TRBD2|few|TRBV7-3
TGTGCCAGCAGCTTAGTAGCGGGGGGGCCTTCGGCTGAGCAGTTCTTC
CASSLVAGGPSAEQFF